Reported below is one T cell receptor beta chain. Prepared TCR beta cDNA libraries contained unique molecular identifiers. TCRdb used MiXCR to reprocess the PCR reads, holding one entry per CDR3 protein. Of under 650,000 distinct CDR3 sequences in the sample, around 44% are singletons; the top ten hold under 2%. These data belong to a study of post-analysis software for immune sequencing data. Study background: The patients showed relapsing-remitting, secondary progressive and progressive-relapsing multiple sclerosis courses.

The source is a girl aged 5-17 years with multiple sclerosis. Material: blood.

For the CDR3, the DNA is TGTGCCAGCAGTGAGGACGGGGACACGCAGTATTTT. Amino acid sequence: CASSEDGDTQYF. The genes are TRBV28 and TRBJ2-3; the D gene could be TRBD1 or TRBD2 (5 bases each). The V end was cut by 5 bases, the J end by 9 bases, with 12 bases between. The CDR3 is 12 residues long. CDR1 and CDR2 from the germline V gene are MDHEN and SYDVKM.